The source of this T cell receptor (beta chain) is a study of OX40 agonist ivuxolimab in advanced cancers. General study results and limits: Antigen specificity remained undetermined for the expanded peripheral T cells.

The V end was cut by 3 bases, the J end by 3 bases, with 9 bases between. This CDR3 contains 13 residues. Germline loops: CDR1 SGHDN, CDR2 FVKESK. Profiling relied on immunoSEQ multiplex PCR, and the TCRdb table lists in-frame clones only, not all of them. The data contain about 62,000 clones, about 82% of them singletons. About this clone: Its matching antigen is unknown.

Autoimmune disease history or systemic immunosuppression meant exclusion. The material sequenced was CD4+ or CD8+ T cells sorted from blood, taken in a trial of the OX40 agonist ivuxolimab. The receptor was isolated from an adult with an advanced solid tumor such as melanoma, head and neck, liver or kidney cancer. This chain connects TRBV14 to TRBJ2-7; tentatively, D is TRBD2 (6 bases). CDR3: CASSQTSIYEQYF. CDR3 sequence (DNA): TGTGCCAGCAGCCAGACTAGTATCTACGAGCAGTACTTC.